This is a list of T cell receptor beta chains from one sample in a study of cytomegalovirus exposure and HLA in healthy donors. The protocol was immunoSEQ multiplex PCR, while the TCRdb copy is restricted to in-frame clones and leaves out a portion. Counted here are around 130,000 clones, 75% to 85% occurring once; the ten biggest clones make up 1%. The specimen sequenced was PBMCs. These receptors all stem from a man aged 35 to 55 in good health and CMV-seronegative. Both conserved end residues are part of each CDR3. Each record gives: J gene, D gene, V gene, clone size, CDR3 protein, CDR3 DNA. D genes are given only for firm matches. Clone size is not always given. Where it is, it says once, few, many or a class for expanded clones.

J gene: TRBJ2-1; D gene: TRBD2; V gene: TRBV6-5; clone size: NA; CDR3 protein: CASSKGLAGKNEQFF; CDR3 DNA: TGTGCCAGTTCTAAAGGGCTAGCGGGGAAAAATGAGCAGTTCTTC
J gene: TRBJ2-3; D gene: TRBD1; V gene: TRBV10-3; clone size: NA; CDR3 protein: CAISVGDRGTDTQYF; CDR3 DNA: TGTGCCATCAGTGTTGGAGACAGGGGAACAGATACGCAGTATTTT
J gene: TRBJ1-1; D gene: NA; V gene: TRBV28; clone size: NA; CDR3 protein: CASSLAGELTEAFF; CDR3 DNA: TGTGCCAGCAGTTTAGCGGGAGAACTCACTGAAGCTTTCTTT
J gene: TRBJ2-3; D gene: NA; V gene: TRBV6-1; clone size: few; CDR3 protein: CAGAGVFTDTQYF; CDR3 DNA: TGTGCCGGGGCAGGGGTTTTTACAGATACGCAGTATTTT
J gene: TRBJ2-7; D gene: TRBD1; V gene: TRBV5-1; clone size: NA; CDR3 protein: CASSLAGDRALEQYF; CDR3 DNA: TGCGCCAGCAGCTTGGCCGGGGACAGGGCTTTGGAGCAGTACTTC
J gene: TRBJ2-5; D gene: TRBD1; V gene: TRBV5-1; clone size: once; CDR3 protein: CASSWGQGAKETQYF; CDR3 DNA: TGCGCCAGCAGCTGGGGACAGGGGGCGAAAGAGACCCAGTACTTC
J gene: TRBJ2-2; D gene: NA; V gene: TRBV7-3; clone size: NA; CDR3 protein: CASSLAPSVAGELFF; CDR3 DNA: TGTGCCAGCAGCTTGGCTCCCTCAGTGGCCGGGGAGCTGTTTTTT
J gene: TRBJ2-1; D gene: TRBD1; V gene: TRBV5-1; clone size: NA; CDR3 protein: CASSTPTGGNEQFF; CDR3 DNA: TGCGCCAGCAGCACGCCCACAGGGGGGAATGAGCAGTTCTTC
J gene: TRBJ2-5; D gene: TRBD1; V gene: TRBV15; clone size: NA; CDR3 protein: CATSRPGQGTKETQYF; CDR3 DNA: TGTGCCACCAGCAGGCCGGGACAGGGAACGAAAGAGACCCAGTACTTC
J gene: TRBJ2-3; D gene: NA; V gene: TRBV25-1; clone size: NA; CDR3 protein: CASSRRDSTDTQYF; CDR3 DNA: TGTGCCAGCAGTCGCCGGGATAGCACAGATACGCAGTATTTT
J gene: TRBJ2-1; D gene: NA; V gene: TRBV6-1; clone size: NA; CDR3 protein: CASSVTSSDEQFF; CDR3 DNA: TGTGCCAGCAGCGTGACTAGTAGCGATGAGCAGTTCTTC
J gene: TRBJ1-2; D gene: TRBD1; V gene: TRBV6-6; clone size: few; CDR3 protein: CASSQPGGPSYGYTF; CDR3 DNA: TGTGCCAGCAGCCAGCCAGGGGGGCCGAGCTATGGCTACACCTTC
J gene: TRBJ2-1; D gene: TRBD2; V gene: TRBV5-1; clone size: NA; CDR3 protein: CASTGLAARNEQFF; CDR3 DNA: TGCGCCAGCACCGGACTAGCGGCACGGAATGAGCAGTTCTTC
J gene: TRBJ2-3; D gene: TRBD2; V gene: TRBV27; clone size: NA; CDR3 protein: CASSLPRGSGASTDTQYF; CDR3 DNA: TGTGCCAGCAGTCTCCCCCGGGGTAGCGGGGCTAGCACAGATACGCAGTATTTT
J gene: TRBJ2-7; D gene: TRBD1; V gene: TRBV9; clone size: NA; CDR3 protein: CASSAGQGAGEQYF; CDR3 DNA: TGTGCCAGCAGCGCCGGACAGGGGGCCGGCGAGCAGTACTTC
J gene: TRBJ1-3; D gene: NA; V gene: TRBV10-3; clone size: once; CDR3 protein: CAISDPDDRLSGNTIYF; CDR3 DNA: TGTGCCATCAGTGACCCCGACGACAGGCTCTCTGGAAACACCATATATTTT
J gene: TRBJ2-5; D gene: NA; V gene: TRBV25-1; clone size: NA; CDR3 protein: CASSVVGGTQYF; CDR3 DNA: TGTGCCAGCAGTGTTGTAGGGGGGACCCAGTACTTC
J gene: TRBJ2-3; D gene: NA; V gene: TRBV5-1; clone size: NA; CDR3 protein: CASGADGNPTDTQYF; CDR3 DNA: TGCGCCAGTGGGGCGGACGGAAACCCCACAGATACGCAGTATTTT
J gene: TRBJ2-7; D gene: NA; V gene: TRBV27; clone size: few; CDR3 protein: CASSLAGNSYEQYF; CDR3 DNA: TGTGCCAGCAGTTTAGCAGGGAACTCCTACGAGCAGTACTTC
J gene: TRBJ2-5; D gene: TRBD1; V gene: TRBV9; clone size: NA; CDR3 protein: CASSVGAWDRESETQYF; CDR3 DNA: TGTGCCAGCAGCGTAGGGGCGTGGGACAGGGAGAGTGAGACCCAGTACTTC
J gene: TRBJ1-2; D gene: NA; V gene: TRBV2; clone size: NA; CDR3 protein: CASNSDYGYTF; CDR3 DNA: TGTGCCAGCAATAGCGACTATGGCTACACCTTC
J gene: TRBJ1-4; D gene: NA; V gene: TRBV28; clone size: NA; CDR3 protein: CASLGTFVGEKLFF; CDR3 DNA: TGTGCCAGCCTAGGGACATTCGTTGGTGAAAAACTGTTTTTT
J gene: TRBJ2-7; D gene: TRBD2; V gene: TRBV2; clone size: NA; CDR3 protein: CASSEGGGSEQYF; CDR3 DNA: TGTGCCAGCAGTGAAGGGGGGGGTTCCGAGCAGTACTTC
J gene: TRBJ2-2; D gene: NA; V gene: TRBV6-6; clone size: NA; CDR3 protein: CASSYTGANTGELFF; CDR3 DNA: TGTGCCAGCAGTTACACGGGGGCGAACACCGGGGAGCTGTTTTTT
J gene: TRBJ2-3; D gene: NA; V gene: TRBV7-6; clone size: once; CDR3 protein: CASSRTQSDTQYF; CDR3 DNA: TGTGCCAGCAGCCGGACTCAGTCAGATACGCAGTATTTT
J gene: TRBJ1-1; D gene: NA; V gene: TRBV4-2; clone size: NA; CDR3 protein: CASSRQGDTEAFF; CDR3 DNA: TGTGCCAGCAGCCGGCAAGGGGACACTGAAGCTTTCTTT
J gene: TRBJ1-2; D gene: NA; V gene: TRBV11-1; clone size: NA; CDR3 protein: CASSSTDIYGYTF; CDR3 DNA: TGTGCCAGCAGCTCGACAGATATCTATGGCTACACCTTC
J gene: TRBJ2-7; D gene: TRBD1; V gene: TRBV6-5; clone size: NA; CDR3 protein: CASSYSVTGNYEQYF; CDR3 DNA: TGTGCCAGCAGTTACTCGGTGACAGGGAACTACGAGCAGTACTTC
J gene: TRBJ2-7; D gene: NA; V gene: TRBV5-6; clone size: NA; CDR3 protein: CASSREQGYGYEQYF; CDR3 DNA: TGTGCCAGCAGCAGAGAGCAGGGCTACGGGTACGAGCAGTACTTC
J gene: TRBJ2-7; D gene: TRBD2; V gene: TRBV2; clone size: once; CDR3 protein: CASSSASGATYEQYF; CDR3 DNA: TGTGCCAGCAGTTCGGCTAGCGGGGCTACCTACGAGCAGTACTTC
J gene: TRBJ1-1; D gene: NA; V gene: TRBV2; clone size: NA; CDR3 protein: CASRDSGMNTEAFF; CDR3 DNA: TGTGCCAGCAGGGACTCCGGCATGAACACTGAAGCTTTCTTT
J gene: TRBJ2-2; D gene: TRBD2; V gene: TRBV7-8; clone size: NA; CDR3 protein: CASRLVASGSFTGELFF; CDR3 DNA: TGTGCCAGCAGATTGGTGGCTAGCGGGAGTTTTACCGGGGAGCTGTTTTTT
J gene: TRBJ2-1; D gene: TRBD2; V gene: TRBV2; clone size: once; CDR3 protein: CASRGPANWAGGPRVYNEQFF; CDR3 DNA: TGTGCCAGCAGGGGTCCCGCCAATTGGGCGGGAGGGCCTCGTGTGTACAATGAGCAGTTCTTC
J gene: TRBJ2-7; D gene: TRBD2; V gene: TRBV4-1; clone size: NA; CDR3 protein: CASSQAASGLSYEQYF; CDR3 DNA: TGCGCCAGCAGCCAAGCGGCTAGCGGACTCTCCTACGAGCAGTACTTC
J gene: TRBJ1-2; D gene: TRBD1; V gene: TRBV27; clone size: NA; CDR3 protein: CASTPRASGQGAWRSYGYTF; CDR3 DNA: TGTGCCAGCACCCCCCGGGCCTCGGGACAGGGGGCGTGGAGGTCCTATGGCTACACCTTC
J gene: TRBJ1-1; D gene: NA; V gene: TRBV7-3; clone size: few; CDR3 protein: CASSASGNTEAFF; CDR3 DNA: TGTGCCAGCAGCGCGTCCGGGAACACTGAAGCTTTCTTT